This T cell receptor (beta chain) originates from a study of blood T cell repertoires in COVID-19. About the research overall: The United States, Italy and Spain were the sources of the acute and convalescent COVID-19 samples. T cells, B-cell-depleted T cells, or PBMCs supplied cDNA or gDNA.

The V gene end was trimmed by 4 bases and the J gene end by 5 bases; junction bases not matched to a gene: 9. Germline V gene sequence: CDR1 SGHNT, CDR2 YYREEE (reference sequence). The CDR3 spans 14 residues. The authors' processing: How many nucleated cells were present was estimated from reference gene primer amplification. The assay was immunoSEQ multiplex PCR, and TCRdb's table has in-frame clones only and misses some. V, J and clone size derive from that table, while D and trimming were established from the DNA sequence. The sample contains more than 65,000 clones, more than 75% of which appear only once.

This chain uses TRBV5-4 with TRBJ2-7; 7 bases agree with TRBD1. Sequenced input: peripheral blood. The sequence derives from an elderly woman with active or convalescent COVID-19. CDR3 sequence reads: CASSPDRDPDEQYF. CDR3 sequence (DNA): TGTGCCAGCAGCCCTGACAGGGATCCCGACGAGCAGTACTTC. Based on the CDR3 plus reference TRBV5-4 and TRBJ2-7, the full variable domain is ETGVTQSPTHLIKTRGQQVTLRCSSQSGHNTVSWYQQALGQGPQFIFQYYREEENGRGNFPPRFSGLQFPNYSSELNVNALELDDSALYLCASSPDRDPDEQYFGPGTRLTVT.